This TCR beta chain was identified during a study of cytomegalovirus exposure and HLA in healthy donors. For the study at large: Sequencing of roughly 180 million T cells in an earlier analysis found under 120 million unique TCR beta sequences. The study's findings and limits: Presence/absence comparisons presumed near-even sequencing depth among donors.

The CDR3 length is 13 residues. Trimming stripped 5 bases from V and 6 bases from J, with 14 bases between. Germline V gives CDR1 PRHDT, CDR2 FYEKMQ (reference sequence). To note about this clone: What it binds is unknown.

PCR employed 60 Vbeta and 13 Jbeta primers. The repertoire was sequenced with immunoSEQ multiplex PCR; TCRdb's copy has only in-frame clones and lacks some. In the table there are some 150,000 clones, 75% to 85% of which are singletons. This sequence joins TRBV13 and TRBJ2-7; D unclear. Sequencing was carried out using PBMCs. The TCR comes from a human donor in good health. This CDR3 reads CASSPPGWSEQYF. Written as DNA, the CDR3 is TGTGCCAGCAGCCCACCCGGGTGGAGCGAGCAGTACTTC.